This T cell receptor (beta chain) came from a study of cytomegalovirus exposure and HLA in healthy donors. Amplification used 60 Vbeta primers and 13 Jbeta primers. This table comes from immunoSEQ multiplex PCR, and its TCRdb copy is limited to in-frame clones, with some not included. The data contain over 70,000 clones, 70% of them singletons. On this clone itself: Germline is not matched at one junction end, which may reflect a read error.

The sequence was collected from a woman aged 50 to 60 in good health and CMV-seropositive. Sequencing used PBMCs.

CDR3 sequence: CASSWDYDRREAQYF. CDR3 coding DNA: TGTGCCAGCAGTTGGGACTACGACCGCAGAGAGGCCCAGTACTTC. The V call is TRBV6-5, the J call TRBJ2-5; 7 bases are a match to TRBD2. This CDR3 contains 15 residues. Per the germline V gene, CDR1 is MNHEY and CDR2 is SVGAGI.